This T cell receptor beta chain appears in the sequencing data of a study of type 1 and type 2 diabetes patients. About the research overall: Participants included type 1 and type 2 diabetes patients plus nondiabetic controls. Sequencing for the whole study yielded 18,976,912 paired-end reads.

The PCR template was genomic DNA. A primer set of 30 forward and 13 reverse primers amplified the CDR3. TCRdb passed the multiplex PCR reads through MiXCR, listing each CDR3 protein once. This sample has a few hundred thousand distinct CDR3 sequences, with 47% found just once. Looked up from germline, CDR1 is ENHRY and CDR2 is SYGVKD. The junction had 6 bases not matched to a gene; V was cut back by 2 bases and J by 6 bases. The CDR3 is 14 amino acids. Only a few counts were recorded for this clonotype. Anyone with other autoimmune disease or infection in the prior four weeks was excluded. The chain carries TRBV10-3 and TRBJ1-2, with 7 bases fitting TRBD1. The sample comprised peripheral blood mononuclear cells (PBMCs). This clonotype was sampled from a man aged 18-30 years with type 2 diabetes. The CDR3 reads CAISEGRGTDGYTF. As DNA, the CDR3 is TGTGCCATCAGTGAGGGCAGGGGGACGGATGGCTACACCTTC.